The 25 T cell receptor beta chains listed next were all sequenced from one sample in a study of long-term antiretroviral therapy in people with HIV (dated by TCRdb to between 2021 and 2022). The immunoSEQ hsTCRB v3.0 assay was used at survey level resolution for TRB variable region sequencing. TCRdb holds this immuneACCESS table with in-frame rearrangements only. Some clones are missing; in checked studies, unresolved V genes explain under half, and the rest has no known cause. Recorded for this sample are tens of thousands of clones; around 85% of them occurred a single time. The ten largest clones take up 6% to 8.5% of the sample. The sequencing used unsorted PBMCs, collected approximately 5 years before starting antiretroviral therapy. The receptors were sampled from a middle-aged man with HIV.

In DNA, the CDR3 is TGTGCCAGCAGTCTCACAGGGGGGTATGGCTACACCTTC. It translates to CASSLTGGYGYTF. The chain employs TRBV6-5 and TRBJ1-2, with 8 nucleotides matching TRBD1. The trim removed 5 bases at V and 5 bases at J, leaving 4 bases unmatched. The germline V gene encodes CDR1 MNHEY and CDR2 SVGAGI. This CDR3 region has 13 residues.

This clone was seen just once. The rearrangement uses TRBV5-4 and TRBJ2-5, with 7 bases fitting TRBD2. The V gene's germline CDR1 is SGHNT and CDR2 YYREEE (reference sequence). J was trimmed by 2 bases and V by 1 base; bases with no gene match: 8. The length of the CDR3 is 16 residues. CDR3 loop: CASSLTAGAGQETQYF. DNA of the CDR3: TGTGCCAGCAGCTTGACGGCGGGAGCGGGGCAAGAGACCCAGTACTTC.

CDR3 sequence (DNA): TGTGCCAGCAGCCCCGAGCAGACATTTAATATTCTTTTTTCTTACGAGCAGTACTTC. This translates into CASSPEQTFNILFSYEQYF. The chain employs TRBV7-2 and TRBJ2-7, with no clear D. CDR1 is SGHTA, CDR2 FQGNSA, per germline. Trimming removed 5 bases at V and 4 bases at J, with 30 bases between. CDR3 length equals 19 residues.

The V gene is TRBV5-1, the J gene TRBJ2-2; D is unclear. Germline CDR1 reads SGHRS; CDR2 reads YFSETQ. With 0 bases removed from V and 7 bases from J, the gap between germline ends came to 16 bases. This CDR3 is 16 amino acids long. CDR3 sequence: CASSLATGHPGGELFF. The CDR3 DNA reads TGCGCCAGCAGCTTGGCTACTGGGCACCCCGGCGGGGAGCTGTTTTTT.

The sample holds a few counts of this clone. The genes are TRBV27 and TRBJ2-7; D is uncertain. The CDR3 spans 11 residues. V was cut by 8 bases and J by 0 bases, with 5 bases left in between. Germline CDR1 is MNHEY and CDR2 is SMNVEV (reference sequence). CDR3 in DNA: TGTGCCAGCCGGACCTCCTACGAGCAGTACTTC. It codes for CASRTSYEQYF.

The chain recombines TRBV7-2 with TRBJ2-1; 8 positions agree with TRBD2. The germline CDR1 and CDR2 sequences are SGHTA and FQGNSA. Trimming took 2 bases from V and 2 from J; bases not matched to a gene: 5. CDR3 length: 16 amino acids. In DNA form, the CDR3 reads TGTGCCAGCAGCTTACATGGCGGGGGGACCTACAATGAGCAGTTCTTC. Translating it yields CASSLHGGGTYNEQFF.

The V gene is TRBV6-5, the J gene TRBJ1-2; TRBD1 matches at 8 bases. The ends lost 6 bases at V and 0 bases at J; junction bases unmatched: 3. Germline CDR1 MNHEY, CDR2 SVGAGI. This CDR3 is 14 amino acids long. The CDR3 DNA reads TGTGCCAGCAGGGGGACAGGAACTAACTATGGCTACACCTTC. It is translated as CASRGTGTNYGYTF.

The rearrangement uses TRBV11-2 and TRBJ2-2; 8 bases align to TRBD1. Germline V gives CDR1 SGHAT, CDR2 FQNNGV. V was pared by 2 bases and J by 2 bases, with 7 bases of the junction left unmatched. There are 17 residues in the CDR3. The CDR3 DNA follows: TGTGCCAGCAGCTTATCGGCAGGGGGCATAAACACCGGGGAGCTGTTTTTT. As protein: CASSLSAGGINTGELFF.

The chain links TRBV9 to TRBJ1-2; TRBD1 might be the D (5 bases). The CDR3 is 14 amino acids. The ends were cut back, 6 bases at V and 5 bases at J, with 17 bases in the middle. Germline V lookup: CDR1 SGDLS, CDR2 YYNGEE. CDR3 sequence: CASTPTGLRYGYTF. The CDR3, as DNA: TGTGCCAGCACCCCAACGGGACTCCGATATGGCTACACCTTC.

V is TRBV11-3 and J is TRBJ1-2; the D is unclear. CDR1 is SGHNT and CDR2 is YENEEA in the germline V gene. V was pared by 5 bases and J by 8 bases, with 12 bases between. The CDR3 runs to 12 residues. The CDR3 loop reads CASSLGGRGYTF. The CDR3 DNA reads TGTGCCAGCAGCCTGGGCGGTCGGGGCTACACCTTC.

The rearrangement joins TRBV11-2 to TRBJ2-1; tentatively, D is TRBD1 or TRBD2 (5 bases each). The CDR3 spans 13 residues. V was clipped by 5 bases and J by 4 bases, with 9 bases between them. Germline CDR1 and CDR2: SGHAT and FQNNGV. The CDR3 loop is CASSARGYNEQFF. The CDR3 coding sequence is TGTGCCAGCAGCGCGAGGGGTTACAATGAGCAGTTCTTC.

The chain carries TRBV21-1 and TRBJ1-5. TRBV21-1 corresponds to a pseudogene. The CDR3 is 13 residues long. The DNA for the CDR3 is TGTGCCAGTCGGGAAGCAGGGCGGCAGCCCCAGCATTTT. It is translated as CASREAGRQPQHF.

The CDR3 sequence: CASTRTSGSYEQYF. The DNA for the CDR3 is TGCGCCAGCACCCGGACTAGCGGGTCCTACGAGCAGTACTTC. The J gene is TRBJ2-7, the V gene TRBV5-1; 11 bases are shared with TRBD2. Germline values: CDR1 SGHRS, CDR2 YFSETQ. V lost 6 bases to trimming and J lost 1 base; unmatched junction nucleotides: 3. The CDR3 has 14 residues.

V gene TRBV19 combines with J gene TRBJ2-5; TRBD2 might be the D (6 bases). Germline values: CDR1 LNHDA, CDR2 SQIVND (reference sequence). The CDR3 spans 12 residues. The CDR3 DNA follows: TGTGCAGCGGGTAGCCTTCAAGAGACCCAGTACTTC. Protein sequence: CAAGSLQETQYF. The entire variable domain, with the rest obtained from reference TRBV19 and TRBJ2-5, is as follows: DGGITQSPKYLFRKEGQNVTLSCEQNLNHDAMYWYRQDPGQGLRLIYYSQIVNDFQKGDIAEGYSVSREKKESFPLTVTSAQKNPTAFYLCAAGSLQETQYFGPGTRLLVL.

This CDR3 reads CASRGTEQGFTYEQYF. As DNA, the CDR3 is TGTGCCAGCAGGGGAACAGAACAGGGTTTTACCTACGAGCAGTACTTC. The V gene is TRBV27, the J gene TRBJ2-7; a possible D gene is TRBD1 (6 bases). The germline gives CDR1 MNHEY, CDR2 SMNVEV (reference sequence). V lost 6 bases and J 2 bases, leaving 20 bases between the germline ends. This CDR3 region has 16 residues.

V gene TRBV27 combines with J gene TRBJ1-2; a possible D gene is TRBD1 (6 bases). Germline lookup yields CDR1 MNHEY and CDR2 SMNVEV (reference sequence). CDR3 size: 12 residues. Trimming stripped 2 bases from V and 7 bases from J, with 8 bases between. This CDR3 is CASSLKGVGYTF. The CDR3 nucleotides are TGTGCCAGCAGTTTAAAGGGGGTTGGCTACACCTTC.

This chain connects TRBV6-5 to TRBJ2-5; 9 positions match TRBD2. This CDR3 contains 12 residues. Germline assignment: CDR1 MNHEY and CDR2 SVGAGI. The V gene end was trimmed by 5 bases and the J gene end by 5 bases; junction bases not matched to a gene: 0. This CDR3 is CASSTSGETQYF. CDR3 sequence (DNA): TGTGCCAGCAGTACTAGCGGGGAGACCCAGTACTTC.

The chain is built from TRBV18 and TRBJ1-2; possible D gene TRBD1, 6 bases. Germline CDR1 and CDR2: KGHSH and LQKENI. Trimming took 4 bases from V and 8 from J, leaving 17 bases between them. This CDR3 is 14 amino acids long. The CDR3 loop reads CASSLPQGLVGYTF. The DNA of the CDR3 is TGTGCCAGCTCACTCCCTCAGGGGTTAGTGGGCTACACCTTC.

The rearrangement uses TRBV11-3 and TRBJ2-7; TRBD1 matches at 12 bases. The CDR3 length is 16 residues. V lost 5 bases to trimming and J lost 3 bases; unmatched junction nucleotides: 8. Germline values: CDR1 SGHNT, CDR2 YENEEA. This CDR3 reads CASSRGTGGDVYEQYF. Written as DNA, the CDR3 is TGTGCCAGCAGCAGAGGGACAGGGGGCGATGTCTACGAGCAGTACTTC.

The chain couples TRBV9 to TRBJ1-2, with D possibly being TRBD1 (6 bases). This CDR3 region has 14 residues. Germline assignment: CDR1 SGDLS and CDR2 YYNGEE. Trimming removed 3 bases at V and 2 bases at J, with 11 bases between. This chain's CDR3 is CASSDRETNYGYTF. The CDR3 DNA reads as TGTGCCAGCAGCGACAGGGAGACCAACTATGGCTACACCTTC.

The chain carries TRBV7-9 and TRBJ2-7; 11 nucleotides agree with TRBD2. With V trimmed by 4 bases and J by 3 bases, 2 bases remained unmatched. CDR1 and CDR2 (germline): SEHNR, FQNEAQ (reference sequence). This CDR3 has 14 amino acids. This CDR3 is CASSYGLAGYEQYF. The CDR3 DNA follows: TGTGCCAGCAGCTATGGACTAGCGGGCTACGAGCAGTACTTC. Drawing the rest from reference TRBV7-9 and TRBJ2-7, the complete variable domain is DTGVSQNPRHKITKRGQNVTFRCDPISEHNRLYWYRQTLGQGPEFLTYFQNEAQLEKSRLLSDRFSAERPKGSFSTLEIQRTEQGDSAMYLCASSYGLAGYEQYFGPGTRLTVT.

The V gene is TRBV11-2, the J gene TRBJ2-7; the D is unclear. The CDR3 contains 12 residues. Germline-derived CDR1 and CDR2 are SGHAT and FQNNGV. V was pared by 1 base and J by 6 bases, with 7 bases between. CDR3 coding DNA: TGTGCCAGCAGCTTAGCGAGGATCGAGCAGTACTTC. It codes for CASSLARIEQYF.

This clone was seen a single time. The chain links TRBV11-1 to TRBJ1-1, with unresolved D. V was pared by 7 bases and J by 0 bases, with 15 bases between. This CDR3 is 15 amino acids long. CDR1 SGHAT and CDR2 FQDESV come from the germline V gene (reference sequence). CDR3 residues: CASTKGTFMNTEAFF. CDR3 DNA sequence: TGTGCCAGCACGAAGGGTACTTTCATGAACACTGAAGCTTTCTTT.

CDR3 amino acids: CASSETTIAYEQYF. The CDR3 coding sequence is TGCGCCAGCAGCGAGACCACTATTGCCTACGAGCAGTACTTC. The chain has TRBV5-1 and TRBJ2-7; D is undetermined. Trimming left V 4 bases short and J 2 bases short, with 13 bases between. CDR3 size: 14 residues. The V gene's germline CDR1 is SGHRS and CDR2 YFSETQ. Full variable domain (outside the CDR3, taken from reference TRBV5-1 and TRBJ2-7): KAGVTQTPRYLIKTRGQQVTLSCSPISGHRSVSWYQQTPGQGLQFLFEYFSETQRNKGNFPGRFSGRQFSNSRSEMNVSTLELGDSALYLCASSETTIAYEQYFGPGTRLTVT.

V is TRBV5-5 and J is TRBJ1-3, with a tentative D call TRBD1 (5 bases). Germline CDR1 reads SGHKS; CDR2 reads YYEKEE (reference sequence). Trimming left V 3 bases short and J 0 bases short, with 13 bases between. CDR3 size: 16 residues. The CDR3 spells CASSSSLGGSGNTIYF. As DNA, the CDR3 is TGTGCCAGCAGCTCCTCCCTTGGGGGCTCTGGAAACACCATATATTTT.